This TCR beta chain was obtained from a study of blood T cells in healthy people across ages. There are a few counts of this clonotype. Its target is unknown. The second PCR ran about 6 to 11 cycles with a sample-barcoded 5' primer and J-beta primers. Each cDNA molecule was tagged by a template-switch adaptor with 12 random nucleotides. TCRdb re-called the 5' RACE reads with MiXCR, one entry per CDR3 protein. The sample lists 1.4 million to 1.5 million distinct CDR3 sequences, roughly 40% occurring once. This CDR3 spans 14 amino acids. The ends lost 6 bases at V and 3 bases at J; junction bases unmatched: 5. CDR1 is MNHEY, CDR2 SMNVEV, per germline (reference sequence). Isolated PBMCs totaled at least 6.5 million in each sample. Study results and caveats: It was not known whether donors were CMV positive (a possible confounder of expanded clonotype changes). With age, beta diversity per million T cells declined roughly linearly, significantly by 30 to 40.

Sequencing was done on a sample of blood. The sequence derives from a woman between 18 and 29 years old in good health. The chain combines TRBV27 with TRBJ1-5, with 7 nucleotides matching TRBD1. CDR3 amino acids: CASRGQGDNQPQHF. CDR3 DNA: TGTGCCAGCAGGGGGCAGGGGGACAATCAGCCCCAGCATTTT.